This TCR beta chain was obtained from a study of blood T cell repertoires in COVID-19. Study information: Researchers got acute and convalescent COVID-19 samples from the United States, Italy and Spain.

CDR1 and CDR2 (germline): LGHDT, YNNKEL (reference sequence). V was clipped by 4 bases and J by 3 bases; unmatched bases: 4. This CDR3 comprises 16 residues. Produced via immunoSEQ multiplex PCR; TCRdb's table is partial and in-frame only. Among approximately 80,000 clones, roughly 88% were seen once, and the ten largest hold 6% to 7.5%. The sample consisted of peripheral blood. This TCR derives from a woman of 80 years or more with acute or convalescent COVID-19. The genes are TRBV3-1 (or the pseudogene TRBV3-2) and TRBJ2-1; TRBD2 aligns across 12 bases. CDR3 DNA: TGTGCCAGCAGCCCTAGCGGGGGGGCGGTCTACAATGAGCAGTTCTTC. Its protein product is CASSPSGGAVYNEQFF.